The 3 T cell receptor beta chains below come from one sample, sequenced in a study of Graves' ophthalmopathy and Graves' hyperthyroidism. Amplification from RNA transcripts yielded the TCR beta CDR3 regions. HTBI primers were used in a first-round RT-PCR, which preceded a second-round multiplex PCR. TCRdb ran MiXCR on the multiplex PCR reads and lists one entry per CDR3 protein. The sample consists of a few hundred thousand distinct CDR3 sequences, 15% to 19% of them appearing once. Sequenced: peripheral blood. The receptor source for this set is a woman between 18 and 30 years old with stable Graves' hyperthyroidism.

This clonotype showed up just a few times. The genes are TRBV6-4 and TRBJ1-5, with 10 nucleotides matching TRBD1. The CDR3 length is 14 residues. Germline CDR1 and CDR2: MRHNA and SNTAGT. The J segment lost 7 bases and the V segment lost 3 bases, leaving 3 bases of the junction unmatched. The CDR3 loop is CASSDRDRGQPQHF. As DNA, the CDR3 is TGTGCCAGCAGTGATCGGGACAGGGGACAGCCCCAGCATTTT.

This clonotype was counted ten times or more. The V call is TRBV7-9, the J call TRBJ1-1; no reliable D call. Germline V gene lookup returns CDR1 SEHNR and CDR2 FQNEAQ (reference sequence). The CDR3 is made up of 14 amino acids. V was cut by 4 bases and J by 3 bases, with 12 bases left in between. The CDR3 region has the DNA TGTGCCAGCAGCTACTTAAGGGAGGACACTGAAGCTTTCTTT. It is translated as CASSYLREDTEAFF.

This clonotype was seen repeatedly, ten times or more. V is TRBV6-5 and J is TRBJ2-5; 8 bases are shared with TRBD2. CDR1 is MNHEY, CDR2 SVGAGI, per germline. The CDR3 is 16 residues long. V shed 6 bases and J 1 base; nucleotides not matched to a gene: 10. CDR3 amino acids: CASRGPTGTSQETQYF. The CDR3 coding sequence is TGTGCCAGCAGAGGACCCACCGGGACTAGCCAAGAGACCCAGTACTTC.